Listed below are T cell receptor beta chains from one sample, sequenced in a study of cytomegalovirus exposure and HLA in healthy donors. The repertoire was sequenced with immunoSEQ multiplex PCR; TCRdb's copy has only in-frame clones and lacks some. The sample records roughly 73,000 clones, roughly four fifths being singletons. Sequenced sample: PBMCs. These TCRs come from an older man in good health and CMV-seronegative. Both conserved end residues are part of each CDR3. Fields, in order: D gene, clone size, V gene, J gene, CDR3 protein, CDR3 DNA. A D gene is named only where the DNA matches it firmly. Some rows mark clone size as missing; the rest say once, few, many or name a class of expanded clone.

d_call: -; clone_size: -; v_call: TRBV7-8; j_call: TRBJ2-2; cdr3_aa: CASSLTAGSNTGELFF; cdr3_nt: TGTGCCAGCAGCTTAACGGCGGGGTCGAACACCGGGGAGCTGTTTTTT
d_call: TRBD2; clone_size: -; v_call: TRBV2; j_call: TRBJ2-7; cdr3_aa: CASQKSVLAGVGYEQYF; cdr3_nt: TGTGCCAGCCAGAAGAGTGTCCTAGCGGGAGTGGGGTACGAGCAGTACTTC
d_call: TRBD1; clone_size: -; v_call: TRBV7-2; j_call: TRBJ2-5; cdr3_aa: CASSLDRGPGETQYF; cdr3_nt: TGTGCCAGCAGCTTAGACAGGGGGCCGGGAGAGACCCAGTACTTC
d_call: TRBD1; clone_size: -; v_call: TRBV11-3; j_call: TRBJ2-5; cdr3_aa: CASSRDSQETQYF; cdr3_nt: TGTGCCAGCAGCCGGGACAGCCAAGAGACCCAGTACTTC
d_call: -; clone_size: -; v_call: TRBV18; j_call: TRBJ1-2; cdr3_aa: CASSPSGLEGYGYTF; cdr3_nt: TGTGCCAGCTCACCGTCAGGTCTGGAGGGTTATGGCTACACCTTC
d_call: TRBD1; clone_size: -; v_call: TRBV30; j_call: TRBJ2-7; cdr3_aa: CAWSIARTGWSYEQYF; cdr3_nt: TGTGCCTGGAGTATAGCAAGGACAGGGTGGTCCTACGAGCAGTACTTC
d_call: -; clone_size: -; v_call: TRBV9; j_call: TRBJ2-3; cdr3_aa: CASSVEVQVGGTSTDTQYF; cdr3_nt: TGTGCCAGCAGCGTAGAGGTGCAGGTGGGGGGAACTAGCACAGATACGCAGTATTTT
d_call: TRBD2; clone_size: -; v_call: TRBV9; j_call: TRBJ2-5; cdr3_aa: CASSVGGGGETQYF; cdr3_nt: TGTGCCAGCAGCGTAGGGGGGGGAGGAGAGACCCAGTACTTC
d_call: TRBD1; clone_size: -; v_call: TRBV9; j_call: TRBJ2-7; cdr3_aa: CASSAMGGQGYYEQYF; cdr3_nt: TGTGCCAGCAGCGCCATGGGGGGACAGGGCTACTACGAGCAGTACTTC
d_call: TRBD1; clone_size: -; v_call: TRBV2; j_call: TRBJ1-2; cdr3_aa: CASSRQGLYGYTF; cdr3_nt: TGTGCCAGCAGCCGACAGGGGCTCTATGGCTACACCTTC
d_call: TRBD2; clone_size: -; v_call: TRBV7-9; j_call: TRBJ2-3; cdr3_aa: CASSFSGSTDTQYF; cdr3_nt: TGTGCCAGCAGCTTTAGCGGGAGCACAGATACGCAGTATTTT
d_call: TRBD1; clone_size: -; v_call: TRBV18; j_call: TRBJ2-7; cdr3_aa: CASSPKTGGDYEQYF; cdr3_nt: TGTGCCAGCTCACCCAAGACAGGGGGGGATTACGAGCAGTACTTC
d_call: -; clone_size: -; v_call: TRBV5-1; j_call: TRBJ2-7; cdr3_aa: CASSLDDVSGDEQYF; cdr3_nt: TGCGCCAGCAGCTTGGACGACGTGTCGGGGGACGAGCAGTACTTC
d_call: -; clone_size: -; v_call: TRBV19; j_call: TRBJ2-5; cdr3_aa: CASSDAGETQYF; cdr3_nt: TGTGCCAGTAGTGACGCAGGAGAGACCCAGTACTTC
d_call: TRBD2; clone_size: -; v_call: TRBV4-2; j_call: TRBJ2-7; cdr3_aa: CASSDTTGLAMNEQYF; cdr3_nt: TGTGCCAGCAGCGATACTACGGGACTAGCGATGAACGAGCAGTACTTC
d_call: -; clone_size: -; v_call: TRBV4-1; j_call: TRBJ2-1; cdr3_aa: CASSQGSGPLRGQFF; cdr3_nt: TGCGCCAGCAGCCAAGGTAGCGGACCCCTTCGCGGGCAGTTCTTC
d_call: TRBD2; clone_size: -; v_call: TRBV2; j_call: TRBJ2-1; cdr3_aa: CASSNWLAGTNNEQFF; cdr3_nt: TGTGCCAGCAGCAACTGGTTAGCGGGGACAAACAATGAGCAGTTCTTC
d_call: TRBD1; clone_size: many; v_call: TRBV11-3; j_call: TRBJ2-1; cdr3_aa: CASSSRDRGSYNEQFF; cdr3_nt: TGTGCCAGCAGCTCCCGGGACAGGGGCTCCTACAATGAGCAGTTCTTC
d_call: TRBD2; clone_size: -; v_call: TRBV5-1; j_call: TRBJ2-7; cdr3_aa: CASSPLAGVSSYEQYF; cdr3_nt: TGCGCCAGCAGCCCCCTCGCGGGGGTGAGCTCCTACGAGCAGTACTTC
d_call: -; clone_size: -; v_call: TRBV7-8; j_call: TRBJ2-3; cdr3_aa: CASSSGESDTQYF; cdr3_nt: TGTGCCAGCAGCTCCGGGGAATCAGATACGCAGTATTTT
d_call: TRBD1; clone_size: -; v_call: TRBV7-2; j_call: TRBJ1-2; cdr3_aa: CASSSGQGVGGYTF; cdr3_nt: TGTGCCAGCAGCTCGGGACAGGGTGTGGGTGGCTACACCTTC
d_call: -; clone_size: -; v_call: TRBV7-9; j_call: TRBJ1-1; cdr3_aa: CSSSLVARAEAFF; cdr3_nt: TGTTCCAGCAGCTTAGTAGCACGGGCTGAAGCTTTCTTT
d_call: -; clone_size: -; v_call: TRBV28; j_call: TRBJ1-6; cdr3_aa: CASSSDPTLDPSPLHF; cdr3_nt: TGTGCCAGCAGTTCCGACCCGACACTGGATCCCTCACCCCTCCACTTT
d_call: -; clone_size: once; v_call: TRBV2; j_call: TRBJ2-5; cdr3_aa: CASSEDGGPQETQYF; cdr3_nt: TGTGCCAGCAGTGAAGACGGGGGGCCGCAAGAGACCCAGTACTTC
d_call: TRBD2; clone_size: -; v_call: TRBV7-2; j_call: TRBJ2-5; cdr3_aa: CASSLAGVETQYF; cdr3_nt: TGTGCCAGCAGTCTAGCGGGAGTGGAGACCCAGTACTTC
d_call: -; clone_size: -; v_call: TRBV18; j_call: TRBJ2-7; cdr3_aa: CASSRESSYEQYF; cdr3_nt: TGTGCCAGCTCCCGGGAATCCTCCTACGAGCAGTACTTC
d_call: TRBD1; clone_size: -; v_call: TRBV7-9; j_call: TRBJ1-1; cdr3_aa: CASSAGQLNTEAFF; cdr3_nt: TGTGCCAGCAGCGCGGGACAGCTGAACACTGAAGCTTTCTTT
d_call: TRBD1; clone_size: -; v_call: TRBV11-2; j_call: TRBJ1-1; cdr3_aa: CASGGEQGFEAFF; cdr3_nt: TGTGCCAGTGGGGGTGAACAGGGGTTTGAAGCTTTCTTT
d_call: TRBD1; clone_size: -; v_call: TRBV5-6; j_call: TRBJ2-7; cdr3_aa: CASSSTGYEQYF; cdr3_nt: TGTGCCAGCAGCTCGACAGGGTACGAGCAGTACTTC
d_call: -; clone_size: -; v_call: TRBV18; j_call: TRBJ1-5; cdr3_aa: CASSRTEVRGQPQHF; cdr3_nt: TGTGCCAGCTCACGGACGGAGGTTCGGGGGCAGCCCCAGCATTTT
d_call: -; clone_size: few; v_call: TRBV28; j_call: TRBJ1-1; cdr3_aa: CASSRQTARRTEAFF; cdr3_nt: TGTGCCAGCAGTCGTCAAACAGCCCGAAGGACTGAAGCTTTCTTT
d_call: TRBD1; clone_size: -; v_call: TRBV5-1; j_call: TRBJ1-6; cdr3_aa: CASSFRDSNSPLHF; cdr3_nt: TGCGCCAGCAGCTTCCGGGACAGTAATTCACCCCTCCACTTT
d_call: -; clone_size: -; v_call: TRBV6-6; j_call: TRBJ2-3; cdr3_aa: CATAILRGDTQYF; cdr3_nt: TGTGCCACCGCGATCTTGAGGGGGGATACGCAGTATTTT
d_call: -; clone_size: -; v_call: TRBV5-6; j_call: TRBJ1-3; cdr3_aa: CASSFKPGGSGNTIYF; cdr3_nt: TGTGCCAGCAGCTTCAAACCCGGCGGCTCTGGAAACACCATATATTTT
d_call: -; clone_size: -; v_call: TRBV7-9; j_call: TRBJ1-6; cdr3_aa: CASSLETQVNSPLHF; cdr3_nt: TGTGCCAGCAGCTTAGAAACACAAGTGAATTCACCCCTCCACTTT
d_call: -; clone_size: -; v_call: TRBV7-9; j_call: TRBJ2-7; cdr3_aa: CASSLGGSTYEQYF; cdr3_nt: TGTGCCAGCAGCTTGGGGGGTTCTACCTACGAGCAGTACTTC
d_call: TRBD2; clone_size: -; v_call: TRBV7-8; j_call: TRBJ2-7; cdr3_aa: CASSSLGTSGSRYEQYF; cdr3_nt: TGTGCCAGCAGCTCCCTTGGGACTAGCGGGAGTCGGTACGAGCAGTACTTC
d_call: TRBD1; clone_size: few; v_call: TRBV11-2; j_call: TRBJ1-1; cdr3_aa: CASSFGQDREAFF; cdr3_nt: TGTGCCAGCAGCTTCGGACAGGATCGTGAAGCTTTCTTT
d_call: -; clone_size: -; v_call: TRBV5-4; j_call: TRBJ2-1; cdr3_aa: CASSSPGTLNNEQFF; cdr3_nt: TGTGCCAGCAGTTCGCCCGGGACACTGAACAATGAGCAGTTCTTC
d_call: TRBD1; clone_size: -; v_call: TRBV6-4; j_call: TRBJ1-1; cdr3_aa: CASSSDRGTEAFF; cdr3_nt: TGTGCCAGCAGCTCAGACAGGGGCACTGAAGCTTTCTTT
d_call: -; clone_size: -; v_call: TRBV5-8; j_call: TRBJ2-5; cdr3_aa: CASSPAGQETQYF; cdr3_nt: TGTGCCAGCAGTCCGGCGGGGCAAGAGACCCAGTACTTC
d_call: -; clone_size: -; v_call: TRBV2; j_call: TRBJ2-5; cdr3_aa: CASSEVSRTQYF; cdr3_nt: TGTGCCAGCAGTGAAGTTAGCCGGACCCAGTACTTC
d_call: -; clone_size: -; v_call: TRBV11-2; j_call: TRBJ2-7; cdr3_aa: CASSLVRGNPSYEQYF; cdr3_nt: TGTGCCAGCAGCTTAGTCCGGGGGAACCCTTCCTACGAGCAGTACTTC
d_call: TRBD1; clone_size: -; v_call: TRBV7-9; j_call: TRBJ1-6; cdr3_aa: CASSRDSLNSPLHF; cdr3_nt: TGTGCCAGCAGCCGGGACAGCCTTAATTCACCCCTCCACTTT
d_call: -; clone_size: -; v_call: TRBV9; j_call: TRBJ2-1; cdr3_aa: CASSVGLRGDEQFF; cdr3_nt: TGTGCCAGCAGCGTAGGGCTGCGGGGCGATGAGCAGTTCTTC
d_call: -; clone_size: -; v_call: TRBV6-5; j_call: TRBJ1-6; cdr3_aa: CASNSARNSPLHF; cdr3_nt: TGTGCCAGCAACTCAGCGCGTAATTCACCCCTCCACTTT
d_call: TRBD1; clone_size: once; v_call: TRBV7-2; j_call: TRBJ1-5; cdr3_aa: CASSQGGGNQPQHF; cdr3_nt: TGTGCCAGCAGCCAGGGGGGCGGCAATCAGCCCCAGCATTTT
d_call: -; clone_size: -; v_call: TRBV6-1; j_call: TRBJ2-5; cdr3_aa: CASGTPLETQYF; cdr3_nt: TGTGCCAGCGGCACCCCGCTAGAGACCCAGTACTTC